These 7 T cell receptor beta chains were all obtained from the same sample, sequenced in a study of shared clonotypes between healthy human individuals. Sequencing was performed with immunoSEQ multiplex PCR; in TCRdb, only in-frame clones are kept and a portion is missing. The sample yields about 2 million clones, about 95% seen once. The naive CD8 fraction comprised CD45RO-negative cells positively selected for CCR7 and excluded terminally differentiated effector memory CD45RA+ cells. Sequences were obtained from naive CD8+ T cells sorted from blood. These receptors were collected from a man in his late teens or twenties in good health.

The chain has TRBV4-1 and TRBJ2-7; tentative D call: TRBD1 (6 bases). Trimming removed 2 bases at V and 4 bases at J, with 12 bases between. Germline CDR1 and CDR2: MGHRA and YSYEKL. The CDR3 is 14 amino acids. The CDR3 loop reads CASSQIIQGYEQYF. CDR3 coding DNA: TGCGCCAGCAGCCAAATAATTCAGGGGTACGAGCAGTACTTC.

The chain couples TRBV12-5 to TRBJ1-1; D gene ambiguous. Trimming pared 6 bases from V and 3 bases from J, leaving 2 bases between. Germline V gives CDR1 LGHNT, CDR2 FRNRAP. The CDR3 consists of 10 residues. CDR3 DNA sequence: TGTGCTAGTGGCTACACTGAAGCTTTCTTT. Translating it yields CASGYTEAFF.

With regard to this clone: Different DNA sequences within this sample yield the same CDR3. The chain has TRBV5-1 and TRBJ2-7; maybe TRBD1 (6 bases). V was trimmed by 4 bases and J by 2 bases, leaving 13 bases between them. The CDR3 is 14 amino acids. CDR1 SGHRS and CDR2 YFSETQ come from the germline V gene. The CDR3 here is CASSLEGGAYEQYF. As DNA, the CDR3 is TGCGCCAGCAGCCTGGAAGGGGGAGCCTACGAGCAGTACTTC.

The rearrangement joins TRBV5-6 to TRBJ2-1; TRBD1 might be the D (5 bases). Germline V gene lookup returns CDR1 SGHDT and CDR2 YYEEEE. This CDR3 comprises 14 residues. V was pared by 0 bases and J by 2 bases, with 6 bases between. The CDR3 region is CASSLARAYNEQFF. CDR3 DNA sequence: TGTGCCAGCAGCTTGGCCAGGGCCTACAATGAGCAGTTCTTC.

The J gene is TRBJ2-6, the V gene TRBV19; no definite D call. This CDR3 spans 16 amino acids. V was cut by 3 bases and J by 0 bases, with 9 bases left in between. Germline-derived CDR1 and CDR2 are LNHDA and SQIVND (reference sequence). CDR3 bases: TGTGCCAGTAGTATTATATCAGTCTCTGGGGCCAACGTCCTGACTTTC. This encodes CASSIISVSGANVLTF.

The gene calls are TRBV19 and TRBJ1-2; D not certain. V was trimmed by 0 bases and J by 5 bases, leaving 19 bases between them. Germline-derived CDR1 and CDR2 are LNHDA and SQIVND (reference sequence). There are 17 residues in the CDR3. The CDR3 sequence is CASSIDLETRVRYGYTF. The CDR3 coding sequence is TGTGCCAGTAGTATAGATCTGGAGACGAGAGTCCGTTATGGCTACACCTTC.

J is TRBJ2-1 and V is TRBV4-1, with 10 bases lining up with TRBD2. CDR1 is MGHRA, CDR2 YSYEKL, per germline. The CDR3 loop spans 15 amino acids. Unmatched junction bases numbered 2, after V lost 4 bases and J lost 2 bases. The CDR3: CASSRGTSAYNEQFF. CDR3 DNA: TGCGCCAGCAGCCGAGGGACTAGCGCCTACAATGAGCAGTTCTTC.